Listed below are T cell receptor beta chains from one sample, sequenced in a study of lymphopenia after photon versus proton radiotherapy. Assay used: immunoSEQ multiplex PCR; TCRdb lists only in-frame clones, some missing. Of roughly 15,000 clones detected, 70% to 85% appear once; the ten largest clones hold roughly 28%. The sample was peripheral blood, taken from a patient treated with photon-based radiotherapy. The receptors derive from a man aged 45-65 years with gastric cancer. Both conserved end residues are part of each CDR3. The D gene is left open where the match is weak. Where a row states a size, it is once, few, many or the class of an expanded clone; other rows omit it.

abundance	v_gene	d_gene	j_gene	CDR3aa	CDR3nt
NA	TRBV9	TRBD1	TRBJ1-3	CASSVGGQWTSVDTIYF	TGTGCCAGCAGCGTAGGGGGACAGTGGACCTCGGTTGACACCATATATTTT
NA	TRBV14	TRBD2	TRBJ2-3	CASSHYGGYSDTQYF	TGTGCCAGCAGCCACTACGGGGGGTATTCAGATACGCAGTATTTT
NA	TRBV6-1	NA	TRBJ2-2	CASSGGGTGELFF	TGTGCCAGCAGTGGAGGGGGGACCGGGGAGCTGTTTTTT
NA	TRBV2	NA	TRBJ2-3	CASSEADTQYF	TGTGCCAGCAGTGAGGCAGATACGCAGTATTTT
few	TRBV2	NA	TRBJ1-2	CASTQGWSYTF	TGTGCCAGCACTCAGGGATGGAGCTACACCTTC
NA	TRBV5-1	NA	TRBJ2-3	CASRSFRSTDTQYF	TGCGCCAGCAGAAGTTTCCGCAGCACAGATACGCAGTATTTT
NA	TRBV4-3	NA	TRBJ2-1	CASSPGGNEQFF	TGCGCCAGCAGCCCCGGGGGCAATGAGCAGTTCTTC
NA	TRBV6-5	TRBD1	TRBJ1-4	CASSPGTGGEKLFF	TGTGCCAGCAGCCCCGGGACAGGAGGGGAAAAACTGTTTTTT
few	TRBV12-5	NA	TRBJ1-3	CASGYLGNTIYF	TGTGCTAGTGGTTATCTTGGAAACACCATATATTTT
NA	TRBV18	NA	TRBJ1-4	CASSPRGGTNEKLFF	TGTGCCAGCTCACCAAGGGGCGGAACTAATGAAAAACTGTTTTTT